This TCR beta chain is from a study of persistence of HIV-infected CD4 T cells. This was the immunoSEQ version 4 assay in survey mode. Clones were read by immunoSEQ multiplex PCR, and TCRdb kept only the in-frame ones, dropping some. The profile shows about 64,000 clones, approximately 75% of them singletons. Worth noting for this clone: The target antigen is unknown.

Cells were stimulated with overlapping HIV-1 Gag 15-mer peptides. Sorted nonresponding memory CD4+ T cells were CD40L-negative, CD69-negative, CD45RO-high. The CDR3 runs to 15 residues. The germline V gene encodes CDR1 LGHDT and CDR2 YNNKEL (reference sequence). V gave up 3 bases and J gave up 0 bases, with 6 bases separating them. This clonotype was obtained from an adult man with HIV who was CMV-seropositive. The chain is built from TRBV3-1 (or the pseudogene TRBV3-2) and TRBJ1-6; perhaps TRBD1 as D (5 bases). This specimen was CD4+ T cells sorted from PBMCs after roughly 18-hour stimulation, taken from a patient who received antiretroviral therapy. The CDR3 bases are TGTGCCAGCAGCCAGGGGGGCTCCTATAATTCACCCCTCCACTTT. This codes for CASSQGGSYNSPLHF.